These 9 T cell receptor beta chains came from one sample sequenced in a study of blood T cells in healthy people across ages. The authors ran a second PCR of 7 to 11 cycles using a sample-barcoded 5' primer and a J-beta primer mix. TCRdb reprocessed the 5' RACE reads via MiXCR and lists one record per CDR3 protein. The top ten clones hold about 21% of a sample with approximately 1,700,000 distinct CDR3 sequences, about 39% of them seen once. Sequenced: blood. The receptors derive from a human donor in good health.

A remark on this clonotype: Being one base from a much bigger clone, this may be a read error. The chain couples TRBV7-2 to TRBJ2-7; 8 bases align to TRBD2. The CDR3 has 13 residues. CDR1 SGHTA and CDR2 FQGNSA come from the germline V gene. CDR3 nucleotide sequence: TGTGCCAGCAGCCCTTCGGGGGGGGACGAGCGGTACTTC. This encodes CASSPSGGDERYF. The full variable domain, with the rest looked up from reference TRBV7-2 and TRBJ2-7, is GAGVSQSPSNKVTEKGKDVELRCDPISGHTALYWYRQSLGQGLEFLIYFQGNSAPDKSGLPSDRFSAERTGGSVSTLTIQRTQQEDSAVYLCASSPSGGDERYFGPGTRLTVT.

The chain joins TRBV6-1 to TRBJ2-3; 9 bases fit TRBD1. The V gene end was trimmed by 6 bases and the J gene end by 5 bases; junction bases not matched to a gene: 6. This CDR3 has 14 amino acids. Germline CDR1 and CDR2: MNHNS and SASEGT. In DNA form, the CDR3 reads TGTGCCAGCAGCACAGGGGGCGTTGGAGATACGCAGTATTTT. Translating gives CASSTGGVGDTQYF.

Only a few counts were recorded for this clonotype. The chain employs TRBV6-2 or TRBV6-3 and TRBJ2-7, with 8 bases lining up with TRBD1. V lost 1 base and J lost 2; bases outside the gene matches: 4. Germline lookup yields CDR1 MNHEY and CDR2 SVGEGT. CDR3 size: 15 residues. In nucleotides, the CDR3 is TGTGCCAGCAGTTACTTCGGACAGGGAACCTACGAGCAGTACTTC. Protein product: CASSYFGQGTYEQYF.

This clonotype was seen only a few times. In DNA, the CDR3 is TGCAGTGCTAGAGGTGAGAACACTGAAGCTTTCTTT. Translating gives CSARGENTEAFF. This chain connects TRBV20-1 to TRBJ1-1; D is unclear. Trimming cost V 1 base and J 1 base, with 4 bases left between them. Per the germline V gene, CDR1 is DFQATT and CDR2 is SNEGSKA (reference sequence). CDR3 length: 12 residues.

In nucleotides, the CDR3 is TGTGCCAGCAGTTCCACCTCGGGGGGCTTGACTGAAGCTTTCTTT. Residues: CASSSTSGGLTEAFF. The genes are TRBV12-3 or TRBV12-4 and TRBJ1-1; a possible D gene is TRBD1 (6 bases). Trimming removed 4 bases from V and 5 bases from J, with 17 bases in between. The CDR3 length is 15 residues.

The chain has TRBV10-3 and TRBJ2-2; D is unresolved. V gave up 4 bases and J gave up 0 bases, with 6 bases separating them. The CDR3 is made up of 14 amino acids. Germline CDR1 and CDR2: ENHRY and SYGVKD. The CDR3 loop reads CAISGSANTGELFF. The CDR3 nucleotides are TGTGCCATCAGTGGGTCGGCGAACACCGGGGAGCTGTTTTTT.

The chain links TRBV28 to TRBJ2-1; D gene ambiguous. Germline CDR1 reads MDHEN; CDR2 reads SYDVKM. Trimming shortened V by 3 bases and J by 10 bases, and 10 bases separated the two germline ends. This CDR3 has 12 residues. The CDR3, as DNA: TGTGCCAGCAGTTTGATTTTAGGGGAGCAGTTCTTC. Protein product: CASSLILGEQFF.

The chain carries TRBV6-4 and TRBJ2-3; D assignment may be TRBD1 or TRBD2 (5 bases each). CDR3 length: 14 amino acids. V was clipped by 3 bases and J by 10 bases, with 17 bases between them. Germline V CDR1 and CDR2: MRHNA, SNTAGT. The CDR3 DNA reads as TGTGCCAGCAGTGATAGGTCGGGCGTGGGGGCGCAGTATTTT. This sequence encodes CASSDRSGVGAQYF.

The chain carries TRBV20-1 and TRBJ2-7; D could derive from TRBD1 or TRBD2 (5 bases each). CDR1 is DFQATT, CDR2 SNEGSKA, per germline (reference sequence). The V gene lost 0 bases and the J gene lost 7 bases, with 31 bases spanning the gap. This CDR3 is 19 amino acids long. The CDR3 region is CSARDLWGFPPKPRNEQYF. The CDR3 nucleotides read TGCAGTGCTAGAGATCTGTGGGGGTTTCCCCCTAAACCTAGGAATGAGCAGTACTTC.